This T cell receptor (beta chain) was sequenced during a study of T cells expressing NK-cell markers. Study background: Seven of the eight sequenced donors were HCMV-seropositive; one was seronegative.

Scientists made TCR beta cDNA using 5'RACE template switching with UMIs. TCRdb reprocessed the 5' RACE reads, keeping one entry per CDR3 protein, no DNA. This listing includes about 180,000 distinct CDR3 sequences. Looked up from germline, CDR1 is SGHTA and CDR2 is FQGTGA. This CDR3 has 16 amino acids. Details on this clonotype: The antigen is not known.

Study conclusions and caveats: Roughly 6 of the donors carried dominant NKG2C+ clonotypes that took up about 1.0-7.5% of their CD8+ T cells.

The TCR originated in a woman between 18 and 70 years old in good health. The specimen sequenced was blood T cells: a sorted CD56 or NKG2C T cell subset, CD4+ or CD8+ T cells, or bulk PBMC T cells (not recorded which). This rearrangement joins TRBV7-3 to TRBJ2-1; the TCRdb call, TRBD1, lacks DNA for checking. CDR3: CASSSTGGASYNEQFF.